The T cell receptor beta chain described here comes from a study of blood T cells in healthy people across ages. Study observations and caveats: Conclusively comparing naive with antigen-experienced cells was impossible with unsorted PBMCs. A greater number of naive CD4+ cells and higher diversity distinguished long-lived donors from aged donors.

The donors, aged 6 to 90, were healthy Caucasians from Russia. Each individual donor underwent a draw of ten milliliters of peripheral blood. Worth noting for this clonotype: Antigen: not known. A read error may account for a junction end that differs from germline.

CDR3 size: 17 residues. The germline V gene has CDR1 MNHNY and CDR2 SVGAGI (reference sequence). Then a second PCR, running about 7 to 11 cycles, was carried out with a sample-barcoded 5' primer and a J-beta primer mix. TCRdb analysed the 5' RACE reads with MiXCR anew, one entry per CDR3 protein. This sample has more than 650,000 distinct CDR3 sequences, with about a quarter found just once. This sample was shared with a second study, whose subject was T cells of mothers and their children.

The origin of this receptor is a boy aged 10-17 years in good health. The rearrangement uses TRBV6-6 and TRBJ2-2; no reliable D call. The sequencing sample was made of blood. CDR3 DNA sequence: TGTACCAGCAGTTACTCGATCAAGGGTTCGCACACCGGGGAGCTGTTTTTT. Translation: CTSSYSIKGSHTGELFF.